This TCR beta chain was retrieved from a study of blood T cell repertoires in COVID-19. Turning to the study itself: From the United States, Italy and Spain came samples of acute and convalescent COVID-19. The analysed material was cDNA or gDNA that came from T cells, B-cell-depleted T cells, or PBMCs.

Under the authors' procedure: Quantification of nucleated cells was approximated via reference gene primer amplification. Using immunoSEQ multiplex PCR, the repertoire was profiled, and TCRdb retains in-frame clones only, with some absent. V, J and clone size were drawn from that table, and D and trimming were deduced from the DNA. The repertoire includes approximately 290,000 clones, about 88% of them detected once, and 9.5% to 15% sits in the top ten. The ends were cut back, 3 bases at V and 0 bases at J, with 6 bases in the middle. This CDR3 spans 15 amino acids. CDR1 is LNHNV and CDR2 is YYDKDF in the germline V gene (reference sequence).

The genes are TRBV15 and TRBJ2-6; no clear D gene. The receptor's source is an older woman with acute or convalescent COVID-19. The sequenced material came from peripheral blood. As DNA, the CDR3 is TGTGCCACCAGCAGTGTCCGCTCTGGGGCCAACGTCCTGACTTTC. Its translation: CATSSVRSGANVLTF.